This T cell receptor beta chain is drawn from a study of early T cells in non-severe SARS-CoV-2 infection. Study-wide context: Unsorted whole blood bulk RNA was sequenced, with unpaired chains.

A note on this clonotype: Its specificity is not known.

Individual cDNA molecules were tagged with unique molecular identifiers. TCRdb recomputed calls from the 5' RACE reads with MiXCR, one row per CDR3 protein. The table lists 90,000 to 130,000 distinct CDR3 sequences, 9% to 14% of them singletons. Study conclusions and caveats: Matching results from VDJdb favored anti-spike CD8 responses, leaving private and CD4 specificities undetected.

V was shortened by 4 bases and J by 7 bases, with 14 bases between the two germline ends. Germline loops: CDR1 LGHDT, CDR2 YNNKEL (reference sequence). This CDR3 has 14 residues. Input material: whole blood. The TCR comes from an adult who was a healthcare worker with PCR-confirmed SARS-CoV-2 infection or an uninfected control (not recorded which). This chain connects TRBV3-1 to TRBJ1-5; D unresolved. CDR3 coding DNA: TGTGCCAGCAGCCTAAGCGAACGGGGACAGCCCCAGCATTTT. Translated: CASSLSERGQPQHF.